A single sample is the source of the 23 T cell receptor beta chains below, sequenced in a study of spatial heterogeneity in lung cancer. Study-wide points: Expanded alpha and beta TCR counts within tumors tracked tumor mutation counts.

These receptors have no known antigen. Stated time point: sample taken at primary tumor resection. TCRdb independently ran MiXCR on the 5' RACE reads; one entry per CDR3 protein. The table has 9,500 to 10,000 distinct CDR3 sequences, roughly 56% seen once. Sequenced material: lung tumor tissue, taken at surgery. Receptors were obtained from a female donor with early-stage non-small cell lung cancer.

This clonotype has just a few counts. This beta chain is a stray sequence in a library constructed for alpha chains; its clone size is not meaningful. This chain joins TRBV6-1 and TRBJ2-3, with D possibly TRBD2 on 6 matching bases. V lost 2 bases and J lost 6, with 18 bases in between. This CDR3 has 16 residues. Germline values: CDR1 MNHNS, CDR2 SASEGT. DNA for the CDR3: TGTGCCAGCAGTGAAATTGGTCGACTAGTGGTGGATACGCAGTATTTT. Its protein is CASSEIGRLVVDTQYF.

With respect to this clonotype: This beta chain slipped into a library made for alpha chains as a stray read, so its size is not meaningful. The chain combines TRBV5-1 with TRBJ1-6, with D possibly matching TRBD1 (5 bases). The CDR3 totals 13 residues. The germline V and J ends were trimmed by 6 bases and 13 bases, with 17 bases remaining between them. Germline values: CDR1 SGHRS, CDR2 YFSETQ. CDR3 nucleotides: TGCGCCAGCATTCGGGACCCCGGATATCCCCTCCACTTT. Residues: CASIRDPGYPLHF.

This clonotype has more than one count but fewer than ten. Because the library targeted alpha chains, this beta chain is an off-target read whose size means little. This sequence joins TRBV7-2 and TRBJ2-5; a weak D match, TRBD1 (5 bases). Trimming removed 5 bases at V and 2 bases at J, with 9 bases between. CDR1 is SGHTA, CDR2 FQGNSA, per germline. The CDR3 extends over 13 amino acids. The CDR3 spells CASSPRTQETQYF. Here the CDR3 DNA reads TGTGCCAGCAGCCCAAGGACACAAGAGACCCAGTACTTC.

Points on this clonotype: This beta chain came through as a stray read in a library set up for alpha chains, and its size says little. This chain uses TRBV20-1 with TRBJ1-4; D is perhaps TRBD1 (5 bases). This CDR3 is built from 13 residues. Germline V gives CDR1 DFQATT, CDR2 SNEGSKA (reference sequence). The ends were cut back, 3 bases at V and 7 bases at J, with 12 bases in the middle. The CDR3 DNA is TGCAGTGCTAGTCTCGGGGGGAGTGAAAAACTGTTTTTT. It translates to CSASLGGSEKLFF.

A remark on this clonotype: Since the library was made to target alpha chains, this beta chain is a stray read and its abundance is not meaningful. The chain recombines TRBV7-2 with TRBJ2-1; D may be TRBD2 (7 bases). The V end was cut by 1 base, the J end by 2 bases, with 12 bases between. CDR3 length: 16 amino acids. Looked up from germline, CDR1 is SGHTA and CDR2 is FQGNSA. For the CDR3, the DNA is TGTGCCAGCAGCTTAGAGGTGCGGGGGCCCTACAATGAGCAGTTCTTC. This codes for CASSLEVRGPYNEQFF. Using reference TRBV7-2 and TRBJ2-1 for the parts outside the CDR3, the full variable domain is GAGVSQSPSNKVTEKGKDVELRCDPISGHTALYWYRQSLGQGLEFLIYFQGNSAPDKSGLPSDRFSAERTGGSVSTLTIQRTQQEDSAVYLCASSLEVRGPYNEQFFGPGTRLTVL.

As regards this clonotype: Since the library was made to target alpha chains, this beta chain is a stray read and its abundance is not meaningful. This chain connects TRBV7-2 to TRBJ1-1, with no clear D. The CDR3 length is 13 residues. V lost 4 bases, J lost 1 base, and 7 bases lay in between. Germline CDR1 and CDR2: SGHTA and FQGNSA. In DNA form, the CDR3 reads TGTGCCAGCAGCTCCCCTCCGAACACTGAAGCTTTCTTT. It codes for CASSSPPNTEAFF.

This clonotype was seen only a few times. This beta chain is an unintended read in a library built for alpha chains; its size means little. This chain's CDR3 is CASSAPSGELFF. CDR3 DNA: TGTGCCAGCAGCGCGCCGTCCGGGGAGCTGTTTTTT. The chain carries TRBV9 and TRBJ2-2; the D is unclear. Deletions cut 3 bases from V and 6 bases from J, with 6 bases between. The CDR3 covers 12 residues. Germline V gene lookup returns CDR1 SGDLS and CDR2 YYNGEE.

A note on this clonotype: This beta chain appears as a stray read in a library generated for alpha chains; its size is not informative. The chain employs TRBV27 and TRBJ2-1; the D gene is possibly TRBD1 (6 bases). CDR3 length equals 16 residues. Per germline, CDR1 MNHEY and CDR2 SMNVEV (reference sequence). Trimming took 0 bases from V and 8 from J, leaving 17 bases between them. The CDR3 DNA follows: TGTGCCAGCAGTTTATCTAGCAGGGGAAAGCTTGATGAGCAGTTCTTC. This codes for CASSLSSRGKLDEQFF.

Concerning this clonotype itself: The library was designed around alpha chains, so this beta chain is a stray read whose abundance carries little weight. The chain recombines TRBV27 with TRBJ1-1; 7 bases are a match to TRBD1. J gave up 3 bases and V 6 bases, and 13 bases lay outside the gene matches. The CDR3 contains 16 residues. CDR1 and CDR2 from the germline V gene are MNHEY and SMNVEV (reference sequence). CDR3 amino acids: CASRKRQGFSYTEAFF. Here the CDR3 DNA reads TGTGCCAGCAGGAAAAGACAGGGCTTTTCATACACTGAAGCTTTCTTT.

This clonotype showed up just once. Because the library targeted alpha chains, this beta chain is an off-target read whose size means little. The CDR3: CSVVRGTSGGATDTQYF. The CDR3 DNA reads TGCAGCGTTGTTAGAGGGACTAGCGGGGGGGCGACAGATACGCAGTATTTT. V usage is TRBV29-1 and J usage is TRBJ2-3; TRBD2 matches at 16 bases. The germline V gene encodes CDR1 SQVTM and CDR2 ANQGSEA. With V trimmed by 4 bases and J by 3 bases, 7 bases remained unmatched. This CDR3 comprises 17 residues.

About this clonotype: This beta chain appears as a stray read in a library generated for alpha chains; its size is not informative. This chain joins TRBV7-3 and TRBJ2-2; weak D call: TRBD2 (7 bases). Looked up from germline, CDR1 is SGHTA and CDR2 is FQGTGA. The ends were cut back, 4 bases at V and 7 bases at J, with 19 bases in the middle. The CDR3 is made up of 16 amino acids. Here the CDR3 DNA reads TGTGCCAGCAGCTCCCAGGCCGGGGGGCGAGGCGGGGAGCTGTTTTTT. Translated, it gives CASSSQAGGRGGELFF.

As for this clonotype: The library was built for alpha chains, so this beta chain is an off-target read and its size means little. The genes are TRBV28 and TRBJ1-6; the match to TRBD1 covers 7 bases. In germline, CDR1 is MDHEN, CDR2 SYDVKM. This CDR3 is built from 14 residues. With 4 bases clipped from V and 6 bases from J, the junction kept 3 bases outside the gene matches. The CDR3 here is CASSWGQINSPLHF. CDR3 DNA: TGTGCCAGCAGTTGGGGACAGATTAATTCACCCCTCCACTTT.

Points on this clonotype: This beta chain is an unintended read in a library built for alpha chains; its size means little. The genes are TRBV18 and TRBJ1-5; D possibly corresponds to TRBD1 (6 bases). CDR1 and CDR2 from the germline V gene are KGHSH and LQKENI. Trimming left V 5 bases short and J 7 bases short, with 18 bases between. This CDR3 has 15 amino acids. In DNA form, the CDR3 reads TGTGCCAGCTCAATTTATCAGGGGCAAGAGCAGCCCCAGCATTTT. Protein: CASSIYQGQEQPQHF.

This clonotype occurred once. Because this beta chain is a stray read in a library intended to capture alpha chains, its abundance should not be given much weight. The CDR3 DNA follows: TGTGCCAGCACCCTTAGCGGGGGGGCCTCCGGGGAGCTGTTTTTT. It codes for CASTLSGGASGELFF. The chain couples TRBV5-4 to TRBJ2-2, with 11 bases aligning to TRBD2. The CDR3 is 15 amino acids. V shed 6 bases, J shed 6 bases, and the junction held 7 bases outside the gene matches. Germline CDR1 reads SGHNT; CDR2 reads YYREEE (reference sequence).

The sample holds a few counts of this clonotype. Within a library made for alpha chains, this beta chain is off target, and its count is uninformative. V and J are TRBV7-9 and TRBJ2-7, with D perhaps TRBD1 (5 bases). The CDR3 has 15 amino acids. Per germline, CDR1 SEHNR and CDR2 FQNEAQ (reference sequence). Trimming shortened V by 1 base and J by 6 bases, and 16 bases separated the two germline ends. The CDR3 sequence: CASSLGTGSLGEQYF. The CDR3 DNA follows: TGTGCCAGCAGCTTAGGTACAGGTTCCTTGGGCGAGCAGTACTTC.

This clonotype was seen only a few times. A library made for alpha chains picked up this beta chain off target, so its size means little. The CDR3 here is CASSIFSNTGELFF. The CDR3 coding sequence is TGTGCCAGTAGTATTTTTAGCAACACCGGGGAGCTGTTTTTT. The V and J genes are TRBV19 and TRBJ2-2; D not resolved. This CDR3 is 14 amino acids long. Trimming cost V 3 bases and J 2 bases, with 7 bases left between them. CDR1 is LNHDA and CDR2 is SQIVND in the germline V gene (reference sequence).

Concerning this clonotype itself: The junction departs from germline at one end; a sequencing error may be responsible. This beta chain was picked up by a library intended for alpha chains and is off target, so its count carries little meaning. The chain uses TRBV7-9 and TRBJ2-3, with 7 bases matching TRBD2. CDR1 is SEHNR and CDR2 is FQNEAQ in the germline V gene (reference sequence). The CDR3 totals 11 residues. For the CDR3, the DNA is TGTGCCAGCACCCAAGGGAGGGTACGAGATTTT. This encodes CASTQGRVRDF.

This clonotype was found a few times. The library was designed around alpha chains, so this beta chain is a stray read whose abundance carries little weight. V is TRBV6-5 and J is TRBJ1-3; D not certain. Trimming took off 6 bases at V and 5 bases at J, with 5 bases between the two ends. Per germline, CDR1 MNHEY and CDR2 SVGAGI. The CDR3 totals 11 residues. The DNA of the CDR3 is TGTGCCAGCAGGAATAGAAACACCATATATTTT. Protein sequence: CASRNRNTIYF.

This clonotype qualifies as large. This beta chain slipped into a library made for alpha chains as a stray read, so its size is not meaningful. The gene calls are TRBV29-1 and TRBJ2-7; the D call may be TRBD1 or TRBD2 (5 bases each). The CDR3 is 13 residues long. Trimming stripped 7 bases from V and 7 bases from J, with 20 bases between. Germline V gives CDR1 SQVTM, CDR2 ANQGSEA. The DNA of the CDR3 is TGCAGCGCCTACCGGGACGGGGCCGCGGAGCAGTACTTC. This sequence encodes CSAYRDGAAEQYF.

Worth noting for this clonotype: This beta chain was picked up by a library intended for alpha chains and is off target, so its count carries little meaning. The genes are TRBV14 and TRBJ2-1, with a tentative D call TRBD2 (6 bases). This CDR3 is 19 amino acids long. V lost 4 bases and J 0 bases, leaving 22 bases between the germline ends. Germline V gives CDR1 SGHDN, CDR2 FVKESK. The CDR3 nucleotides are TGTGCCAGCAGCCCCTTGGTCGGAGGGAACCCTCGCTCCTACAATGAGCAGTTCTTC. Its translation is CASSPLVGGNPRSYNEQFF.

Details on this clonotype: This beta chain represents an off-target read in a library built for alpha chains; its size is of limited meaning. The V and J genes are TRBV27 and TRBJ2-1; D unresolved. CDR1 is MNHEY, CDR2 SMNVEV, per germline (reference sequence). The length of the CDR3 is 19 residues. The V end lost 7 bases, the J end lost 0 bases, and 25 bases lay between the germline ends. The CDR3 sequence: CASTATGSDWPRSYNEQFF. The CDR3 nucleotides are TGTGCCAGCACTGCAACGGGCTCCGACTGGCCTCGCTCCTACAATGAGCAGTTCTTC.

This clonotype was recorded only once. This beta chain is an off-target read within a library intended for alpha chains, so its frequency means little. The chain couples TRBV20-1 to TRBJ2-5; D not resolved. Per germline, CDR1 DFQATT and CDR2 SNEGSKA (reference sequence). The V end lost 3 bases, the J end lost 7 bases, and 12 bases lay between the germline ends. The CDR3 totals 12 residues. The CDR3 DNA follows: TGCAGTGCTAGTCTGGTGGCGGCGACCCAGTACTTC. Residues: CSASLVAATQYF.

As to this clonotype: In a library made to pick up alpha chains, this beta chain is a stray read with a size that means little. This sequence joins TRBV10-3 and TRBJ1-5; TRBD1 matches at 9 bases. The CDR3 is 15 amino acids. V dropped 7 bases and J dropped 7; count of bases not matched to a gene: 11. The germline gives CDR1 ENHRY, CDR2 SYGVKD. The CDR3 loop is CAITGDRDTWQPQHF. The CDR3 coding sequence is TGTGCCATCACCGGGGACAGGGATACTTGGCAGCCCCAGCATTTT.